This T cell receptor beta chain was sequenced in a study of blood T cells in healthy people across ages. V gave up 3 bases and J gave up 5 bases; unmatched junction bases: 13. Germline V gene lookup returns CDR1 DFQATT and CDR2 SNEGSKA (reference sequence). CDR3 length equals 16 residues. Primed by a sample-barcoded 5' primer and a J-beta primer mix, a second PCR proceeded for about 6 to 12 cycles. TCRdb ran MiXCR on the 5' RACE reads and lists one entry per CDR3 protein. Among roughly 1 million distinct CDR3 sequences, roughly a quarter were seen once, and the ten largest hold 0.65% to 0.95%. In addition, the sample was reused for a study of T cells of mothers and their children. From that second work: Donors comprised three healthy Caucasian mothers plus their six children.

The source material was blood. The rearrangement links TRBV20-1 to TRBJ2-5; 9 bases are shared with TRBD2. This clonotype was sampled from a girl under 10 years old in good health. DNA for the CDR3: TGCAGTGCTAGCCGGTGGCGGGAGGGCCGGATGGAGACCCAGTACTTC. Protein product: CSASRWREGRMETQYF.